This T cell receptor (beta chain) was recovered during a study of T cells in Graves' hyperthyroidism and ophthalmopathy (dated by TCRdb to the late 2010s). For context, the study as a whole: Peripheral blood samples were taken at initial diagnosis, before any treatment was given. To identify distinguishing TCR V-J signatures, a discovery cohort of around 100 patients was used, comprising 40 to 45 with Graves' ophthalmopathy and about 59 with stable Graves' hyperthyroidism. Prospective prediction of ophthalmopathy was tested in an independent validation cohort consisting of 18 hyperthyroidism patients and approximately 16 patients who later progressed to ophthalmopathy. The approximately 95 discovery patients were divided at random into training and test sets in a 7:3 ratio. In about 6 Graves' hyperthyroidism patients, the study also compared T-cell repertoires from thyroid tissue with T-cell repertoires from blood. Once sampling was done, hyperthyroidism patients were given methimazole at a starting dose of 30 mg daily, whereas ophthalmopathy patients were given high-dose intravenous methylprednisolone. According to the paper, TCR Vbeta CDR3 sequencing was carried out on around 140 peripheral blood samples, which came from under 50 ophthalmopathy, 75 to 80 hyperthyroidism and about 17 progressor patients.

There are a few counts of this clonotype. This receptor's antigen is unknown. Per-base qualities were not stored, and no clone one base away is much larger. Stable Graves' hyperthyroidism was defined as no progression to ophthalmopathy during 18 months of follow-up. Hyperthyroidism patients were newly diagnosed, with disease duration under 2 months, and aged 18 to 65 years. Exclusion was applied to patients with uncontrolled infections, other autoimmune diseases, pregnancy or lactation. Diagnoses relied on clinical symptoms, serum thyroxine and TRAb, thyroid ultrasound and orbital computed tomography. PBMCs were isolated from roughly 10 ml of fresh peripheral blood by Ficoll-Paque density gradient centrifugation. Total RNA was extracted using Trizol reagent, and RNA quality was assessed on an Agilent 2100 Bioanalyzer. The TCR beta CDR3 regions were amplified from the RNA transcripts. For the first round of RT-PCR on the TCR CDR3, the HTBI primer set was used together with the Qiagen OneStep RT-PCR kit. A second multiplex PCR round built the libraries, followed by size selection and purification. The libraries were sequenced on an Illumina HiSeq2000 using paired-end 100 bp reads. The source study handled its data this way. Raw data were processed with SOAPnuke, discarding reads with adapters, uncalled bases, mean Phred below 15, or no exact constant-primer or identifier match. COPE v1.2.5 was used to merge high-quality paired reads, and clonotypes were defined as unique nucleotide sequences. MiTCR v1.1 was used to align clonotypes to the IMGT TRBV, TRBD and TRBJ reference segments. Only V-J combinations with frequency above 0.0001, covering approximately 99% of repertoires, were analysed. The TCS score was defined as the ratio of F50 (clonal expansion) to E x V (chaos), calculated using BLOSUM62-based TCRdist between CDR3 peptides within each V-J. Welch's t-statistics and random forest reduced around 510 V-J features to 10 to 15, which were used in a naive Bayes classifier (R e1071). Thyroid-blood repertoire similarity was quantified with the Morisita-Horn index. Using fastp at Q25 and MiXCR, TCRdb reprocessed the public reads and kept productive beta chains. Merged by CDR3 protein, the rows form single entries marked with the most common genes and DNA. The V and J calls shown here were made by TCRdb, not taken from the authors' results. Recorded for this sample are hundreds of thousands of distinct CDR3 sequences; approximately 40% of them occurred a single time. Approximately 8.7% of the sample goes to the ten largest clones.

Study-wide conclusions, independent of this receptor: Most expanded thyroid clonotypes (frequency above 0.001) were also found in blood, which suggests that blood repertoires may mirror thyroid immune responses. A 13 V-J signature model separated ophthalmopathy from stable hyperthyroidism, with over 85% sensitivity and around 84% specificity in cross-validation and 80%/75% in testing. During validation, the model predicted progression to ophthalmopathy a median of roughly six months ahead of onset, with roughly 65% sensitivity and 72.22% specificity. Sample size was not statistically predetermined, and investigators were not blinded to group allocation.

The sequence was obtained from a man younger than 30 with Graves' hyperthyroidism. The specimen sequenced was blood.

The CDR3 has the sequence CASSGTNPYEQYF. The nucleotides are TGCGCCTCTTCCGGGACTAACCCTTACGAGCAGTACTTC. The rearrangement joined TRBV5-1 to TRBJ2-7, and TRBD2 aligns with 7 junction nucleotides. The CDR3 spans 13 residues, from the cysteine through the phenylalanine. Here the CDR3 DNA is all that survives: 39 bases in frame from base 1. V is trimmed back by 10 bases and J by 4 bases, and the junction contains 11 bases that no gene match accounts for. The germline V gene sets CDR1 to SGHRS and CDR2 to YFSETQ.